This passage covers 20 T cell receptor beta chains from one sample sequenced in a study of molecular identifiers for immune sequencing clone quantification. TCRdb independently ran MiXCR on the PCR reads; one entry per CDR3 protein. The sample yields tens of thousands of distinct CDR3 sequences, around 20% seen once. Sequenced material: naive CD8+ T cells from blood, with Jurkat cell RNA spiked in. Subset specified: FACS-sorted CD8+CD4-CCR7+CD45RA+ naive T cells. These receptors all stem from a human donor in good health. Some libraries in this study had Jurkat cell RNA spiked in.

Concerning this clonotype: No conserved phenylalanine or tryptophan ends this CDR3, so it is likely a read error. This sequence joins TRBV4-3 and TRBJ2-1; 8 bases agree with TRBD1. Germline V CDR1 and CDR2: LGHNA, YSLEER. V trimming: 1 base; J trimming: 4 bases; junction bases outside the gene matches: 3. There are 15 residues in the CDR3. CDR3 nucleotide sequence: TGCGCCAGCAGCCAAGGTCAGGGGGCATACAATGAGCAGTTCTCC. It codes for CASSQGQGAYNEQFS.

The chain is built from TRBV2 and TRBJ2-1; TRBD2 matches at 8 bases. The CDR3 is made up of 15 amino acids. The J segment lost 6 bases and the V segment lost 8 bases, leaving 12 bases of the junction unmatched. Germline values: CDR1 SNHLY, CDR2 FYNNEI. CDR3 nucleotide sequence: TGTGCCAGCTCATCGCTAGGGGGGACTAGCAATGAGCAGTTCTTC. Amino acid sequence: CASSSLGGTSNEQFF.

About this clonotype: This may come from a read error, since a much larger clone is one base off. The chain employs TRBV19 and TRBJ2-3; 7 bases agree with TRBD2. The CDR3 is made up of 15 amino acids. The V gene's germline CDR1 is LNHDA and CDR2 SQIVND (reference sequence). The ends lost 11 bases at V and 7 bases at J; junction bases unmatched: 18. For the CDR3, the DNA is TGTGCCTCTCAGTTTGCGACCGGGAGGTGGAATACGCAGTATTTT. Translated, it gives CASQFATGRWNTQYF. Supplemented by reference TRBV19 and TRBJ2-3, the full variable domain reads DGGITQSPKYLFRKEGQNVTLSCEQNLNHDAMYWYRQDPGQGLRLIYYSQIVNDFQKGDIAEGYSVSREKKESFPLTVTSAQKNPTAFYLCASQFATGRWNTQYFGPGTRLTVL.

This clonotype has a count of ten or more. The rearrangement joins TRBV29-1 to TRBJ1-1, with D unclear. The CDR3 sequence is 11 residues long. Germline loops: CDR1 SQVTM, CDR2 ANQGSEA. V was pared by 1 base and J by 5 bases, with 5 bases between. CDR3 nucleotides: TGCAGCGTTGAAGCCAGGACTGAAGCTTTCTTT. It yields the protein CSVEARTEAFF.

This clonotype has a count of ten or more. The chain couples TRBV13 to TRBJ2-3; D remains unclear. V was pared by 5 bases and J by 6 bases, with 9 bases between. CDR3 size: 12 residues. The germline V gene encodes CDR1 PRHDT and CDR2 FYEKMQ (reference sequence). CDR3 coding DNA: TGTGCCAGCAGCCCGCCTCGGGATACGCAGTATTTT. Translating gives CASSPPRDTQYF. Full variable domain (remainder filled in from reference TRBV13 and TRBJ2-3): AAGVIQSPRHLIKEKRETATLKCYPIPRHDTVYWYQQGPGQDPQFLISFYEKMQSDKGSIPDRFSAQQFSDYHSELNMSSLELGDSALYFCASSPPRDTQYFGPGTRLTVL.

The genes are TRBV11-2 and TRBJ1-2; D not resolved. There are 16 residues in the CDR3. CDR1 is SGHAT, CDR2 FQNNGV, per germline. V was cut by 1 base and J by 6 bases, with 18 bases left in between. The CDR3 nucleotides read TGTGCCAGCAGCTTAGGTCCAGCCAGCTCCGGGGATGGCTACACCTTC. This sequence encodes CASSLGPASSGDGYTF.

In this sample, this clonotype turned up many times. The V call is TRBV7-9, the J call TRBJ2-3; 11 positions agree with TRBD2. Germline V gene sequence: CDR1 SEHNR, CDR2 FQNEAQ (reference sequence). CDR3 length equals 19 residues. With 4 bases clipped from V and 6 bases from J, the junction kept 18 bases outside the gene matches. CDR3 in amino acids: CASSSADFGLAGRVDTQYF. For the CDR3, the DNA is TGTGCCAGCAGCTCGGCAGACTTCGGACTAGCGGGCAGGGTGGATACGCAGTATTTT.

The sample holds many counts of this clonotype. The chain recombines TRBV6-6 with TRBJ2-2, with D perhaps matching TRBD1 or TRBD2 (5 bases each). Germline values: CDR1 MNHNY, CDR2 SVGAGI (reference sequence). The CDR3 sequence is 17 residues long. Between the trimmed V and J ends, which lost 2 bases and 0 bases, there was a span of 13 bases. CDR3 in amino acids: CASSYPTGTTNTGELFF. CDR3 sequence (DNA): TGTGCCAGCAGTTACCCAACCGGGACGACGAACACCGGGGAGCTGTTTTTT.

A remark on this clonotype: This may be a read error: a much more frequent sequence differs by one nucleotide. CDR3 residues: CASSTDTSTDTQCF. The CDR3 DNA reads TGTGCCAGCAGCACGGACACAAGCACAGATACGCAGTGTTTT. The chain couples TRBV7-6 to TRBJ2-3, with D possibly matching TRBD1 (5 bases). The CDR3 extends over 14 amino acids. Germline V gene lookup returns CDR1 SGHVS and CDR2 FNYEAQ.

This clonotype has more than one count but fewer than ten. The J gene is TRBJ2-7, the V gene TRBV10-3, with D possibly matching TRBD1 (5 bases). The CDR3 has 14 residues. Trimming removed 0 bases at V and 3 bases at J, with 9 bases between. Germline V gene sequence: CDR1 ENHRY, CDR2 SYGVKD. CDR3 region: CAISESPGYYEQYF. CDR3 DNA sequence: TGTGCCATCAGTGAGTCCCCAGGGTACTACGAGCAGTACTTC.

At least ten counts were recorded for this clonotype. CDR3 sequence (DNA): TGTGCCAGCTTGGACCGCTACGAGCAGTACTTC. Amino acids: CASLDRYEQYF. The chain uses TRBV6-1 and TRBJ2-7, with unresolved D. V shed 8 bases and J shed 3 bases, with 8 bases lying between them. This CDR3 has 11 residues. Germline V gene sequence: CDR1 MNHNS, CDR2 SASEGT.

This clonotype was observed at least ten times. The chain recombines TRBV7-9 with TRBJ1-2, with no clear D. V was pared by 3 bases and J by 5 bases, with 13 bases between. This CDR3 has 14 residues. Germline V gene sequence: CDR1 SEHNR, CDR2 FQNEAQ (reference sequence). CDR3 DNA: TGTGCCAGCAGCTTCTACGACATGCCATATGGCTACACCTTC. It specifies CASSFYDMPYGYTF.

Comment on this clonotype: The junction departs from germline at one end; a sequencing error may be responsible. The chain employs TRBV19 and TRBJ2-7; weak D call: TRBD1 (5 bases). Germline lookup yields CDR1 LNHDA and CDR2 SQIVND (reference sequence). The CDR3 consists of 15 residues. The CDR3 DNA is TGTACCAGTAGTATAGGCGCAGGGAATTCCTACGAGCAGTACTTC. It translates to CTSSIGAGNSYEQYF.

This clonotype showed up just a few times. V gene TRBV27 combines with J gene TRBJ2-7, with D perhaps assigned TRBD1 or TRBD2 (5 bases each). This CDR3 is 14 amino acids long. Trimming left V 2 bases short and J 5 bases short, with 13 bases between. CDR1 is MNHEY and CDR2 is SMNVEV in the germline V gene (reference sequence). CDR3 in DNA: TGTGCCAGCAGTTTAACCGGGGCCCTAGACGAGCAGTACTTC. Translated, it gives CASSLTGALDEQYF.

This clonotype has just a few counts. The chain is built from TRBV2 and TRBJ1-1; D ambiguous. CDR1 SNHLY and CDR2 FYNNEI come from the germline V gene. This CDR3 is 13 amino acids long. Trimming took 4 bases from V and 3 from J, leaving 9 bases between them. The CDR3 nucleotides are TGTGCCAGCAGTGTCCAAGCCTACACTGAAGCTTTCTTT. It specifies CASSVQAYTEAFF.

About this clonotype: Since no conserved phenylalanine or tryptophan closes the CDR3, a read error is the likely cause. The CDR3 spells CASRFATPYQETQYL. CDR3 sequence (DNA): TGTGCCAGCAGATTCGCGACACCGTACCAAGAGACCCAGTACCTC. The chain employs TRBV12-3 or TRBV12-4 and TRBJ2-5; D is undetermined. Trimming cost V 6 bases and J 0 bases, with 14 bases left between them. This CDR3 comprises 15 residues.

This clonotype appeared many times. This rearrangement joins TRBV13 to TRBJ2-3; 7 nucleotides match TRBD2. The germline V gene encodes CDR1 PRHDT and CDR2 FYEKMQ (reference sequence). J gave up 4 bases and V 4 bases, and 11 bases lay outside the gene matches. The CDR3 spans 16 residues. CDR3 residues: CASSSSVAAGADTQYF. The CDR3 DNA follows: TGTGCCAGCAGCTCATCAGTCGCGGCGGGGGCAGATACGCAGTATTTT. Combining the CDR3 with reference TRBV13 and TRBJ2-3 gives the whole variable domain AAGVIQSPRHLIKEKRETATLKCYPIPRHDTVYWYQQGPGQDPQFLISFYEKMQSDKGSIPDRFSAQQFSDYHSELNMSSLELGDSALYFCASSSSVAAGADTQYFGPGTRLTVL.

This clonotype was recorded many times. This chain links TRBV20-1 with TRBJ1-3; 9 bases are a match to TRBD1. The CDR3 consists of 16 residues. CDR1 and CDR2 from the germline V gene are DFQATT and SNEGSKA (reference sequence). The J segment lost 4 bases and the V segment lost 0 bases, leaving 7 bases of the junction unmatched. CDR3 in amino acids: CSARDPDRGDGNTIYF. In DNA, the CDR3 is TGCAGTGCTAGAGACCCGGACAGGGGAGACGGAAACACCATATATTTT.

This clonotype occurred a few times. CDR3 coding DNA: TGCGCCAGCAGCCAAGATTGGACTAGCGGGAGGAATGAGCAGTTCTTC. It yields the protein CASSQDWTSGRNEQFF. The chain links TRBV4-3 to TRBJ2-1; TRBD2 agrees at 14 bases. In germline, CDR1 is LGHNA, CDR2 YSLEER. The CDR3 has 16 amino acids. Germline trimming cut 0 bases from V and 7 bases from J; bases unmatched to any gene: 2.

This clonotype was found many times. The rearrangement links TRBV12-3 or TRBV12-4 to TRBJ1-1; the match to TRBD1 covers 11 bases. The CDR3 is 15 residues long. Trimming at V came to 5 bases and at J to 5 bases, leaving 7 bases not matched to a gene. The CDR3 sequence: CASSPTGTGGTEAFF. The DNA for the CDR3 is TGTGCCAGCAGTCCCACCGGGACAGGGGGAACTGAAGCTTTCTTT.